Listed below are T cell receptor beta chains from one sample, sequenced in a study of CD8 T cells in ankylosing spondylitis. TCRdb processed the 5' RACE reads anew with MiXCR; each CDR3 protein has one entry. The sample consists of over 450,000 distinct CDR3 sequences, about 13% of them appearing once. Specimen: blood, either unsorted or a sorted T cell fraction (not recorded which). The receptors here all came from a male donor with ankylosing spondylitis. Both conserved end residues are trimmed from each CDR3.

V gene | CDR3 protein
TRBV19 | ASADRGQTGELF
TRBV10-3 | AISERLAGAANEQF
TRBV3-1 | ASSHLKTASYEQY
TRBV30 | AWSVEAVSGANVLT
TRBV3-1 | ASSLKRDGGKTQY
TRBV5-1 | ASRQGSYEQY
TRBV5-1 | ASSMTSGGYNEQF
TRBV5-1 | ASNPGVSELGSYNEQF
TRBV5-5 | ASSSWTAGETQY
TRBV19 | ASSMSAGGYDNEQF
TRBV4-2 | ASSQDQGASTDTQY
TRBV5-1 | ASRVSGSGVYEQY
TRBV5-5 | ASSLDSRGGQETQY
TRBV2 | ASSEMTSAFTGELF
TRBV15 | ATSGMAGEGNEQF
TRBV20-1 | SASGWMKETQY
TRBV20-1 | SAGGLTNEQF
TRBV5-1 | ASSKYTRYGYNEQF
TRBV5-1 | ASSRQSLEHNEQF
TRBV29-1 | SVTTGGGSGANVLT
TRBV5-4 | ASSSGPPLGGYT
TRBV3-1 | ASSRIQGTSGGNEQF
TRBV6-2/TRBV6-3 | ASSYPLGGRSYNEQF
TRBV4-1 | ASSTGQGPNYGYT
TRBV2 | ASSEGGRYTEAF
TRBV20-1 | SAMTSGSFTDTQY
TRBV6-2/TRBV6-3 | ASSRGTSGSEQY
TRBV15 | ATSTGTFGETQY
TRBV2 | ASSEGGPSYNEQF
TRBV7-2 | ASSLEGRTYNEQF
TRBV28 | ASSPLQGAGGYT
TRBV27 | ASSSPGQGSDTQY
TRBV29-1 | SVRGGTDTQY
TRBV15 | ATSRDLGLGGSYNEQF
TRBV4-2 | ASSQGLGSTDTQY
TRBV20-1 | SAFSGRDSYNEQF
TRBV20-1 | SATGNTEAF
TRBV7-2 | ASSSFAGGYTDNEQF
TRBV10-2 | ASSPQRGAYEQY
TRBV20-1 | SAGGLAVQETQY
TRBV5-1 | ASSLEKWNEQF
TRBV6-2/TRBV6-3 | ASSYNGQGNYGYT
TRBV5-4 | ASSYTSGRVGELF
TRBV29-1 | SVVGGQDYGYT
TRBV5-1 | ASRTGQDSTEAF
TRBV7-7 | ASSLRKGQPYGYT
TRBV6-6 | ASTPSGIDTQY
TRBV4-1 | ASSHTGLAADTQY
TRBV4-1 | ASSQTSVAKNIQY
TRBV7-2 | ASSLGPQGSSYEQY
TRBV29-1 | SVGVAGAYEQY
TRBV20-1 | SARMKAPARTDTQY
TRBV11-2 | ASSKQGSSGAYEQF